This is a list of T cell receptor beta chains from one sample in a study of T cell repertoires in cytomegalovirus infection. TCRdb called the reads again in MiXCR, with one record for every CDR3 protein. In the table there are roughly 860,000 distinct CDR3 sequences, approximately 30% of which are singletons. These receptors have no known antigen. Sequencing was performed on cultured CD8+ T cells from PBMCs, taken from culture after CMV antigen stimulation. The receptor source for this set is a human donor in good health (CMV status not recorded). Some clones in this sample may be carry-over from other donors' samples. CDR3s include the opening cysteine and the closing phenylalanine or tryptophan. The D gene is left open where the match is weak. Part of the rows lack a size; the others show once, few, many or a class for expanded clones.

J: TRBJ2-2; D: TRBD2; V: TRBV4-1; size: .; CDR3: CASSQVGLAGGGELFF; DNA: TGCGCCAGCAGCCAGGTGGGACTAGCGGGAGGCGGGGAGCTGTTTTTT
J: TRBJ2-7; D: TRBD2; V: TRBV5-3; size: few; CDR3: CASRPSGDYEQYF; DNA: TGTGCCAGCCGTCCTAGCGGGGACTACGAGCAGTACTTC
J: TRBJ2-7; D: .; V: TRBV7-2; size: .; CDR3: CASSFLGAYEQYF; DNA: TGTGCCAGCAGCTTCTTGGGGGCTTACGAGCAGTACTTC
J: TRBJ1-5; D: .; V: TRBV7-9; size: .; CDR3: CASSLEEGVYSNQPQHF; DNA: TGTGCCAGCAGCTTAGAAGAAGGGGTCTATAGCAATCAGCCCCAGCATTTT
J: TRBJ1-3; D: .; V: TRBV12-3/TRBV12-4; size: few; CDR3: CASRTTLGGGNTIYF; DNA: TGTGCCAGCAGGACTACACTTGGTGGTGGAAACACCATATATTTT
J: TRBJ2-1; D: TRBD1; V: TRBV14; size: .; CDR3: CASSQVQGDNNEQFF; DNA: TGTGCCAGCAGCCAAGTGCAGGGGGACAACAATGAGCAGTTCTTC
J: TRBJ2-2; D: TRBD1; V: TRBV7-8; size: many; CDR3: CASSPGTANTGELFF; DNA: TGTGCCAGCAGCCCCGGGACAGCGAACACCGGGGAGCTGTTTTTT
J: TRBJ1-2; D: .; V: TRBV2; size: .; CDR3: CASSEGHYGYTF; DNA: TGTGCCAGCAGTGAAGGCCACTATGGCTACACCTTC
J: TRBJ1-5; D: .; V: TRBV20-1; size: few; CDR3: CSARDNYSNQPQHF; DNA: TGCAGTGCTAGAGACAATTATAGCAATCAGCCCCAGCATTTT
J: TRBJ1-1; D: .; V: TRBV7-9; size: .; CDR3: CASSLKISTEAFF; DNA: TGTGCCAGCAGCTTAAAGATATCCACTGAAGCTTTCTTT
J: TRBJ1-2; D: .; V: TRBV7-6; size: .; CDR3: CASSSSGGRDYGYTF; DNA: TGTGCCAGCAGCTCCTCGGGGGGGCGCGACTATGGCTACACCTTC
J: TRBJ2-1; D: .; V: TRBV6-1; size: medium-sized; CDR3: CASILARYSYNEQFF; DNA: TGTGCCAGCATTCTAGCGAGATACTCCTACAATGAGCAGTTCTTC
J: TRBJ2-5; D: TRBD2; V: TRBV10-3; size: .; CDR3: CAISEAGEGETQYF; DNA: TGTGCCATCAGTGAGGCGGGGGAGGGAGAGACCCAGTACTTC
J: TRBJ2-1; D: TRBD2; V: TRBV7-3; size: .; CDR3: CASSRTSGGIDEQFF; DNA: TGTGCCAGCAGCCGGACTAGCGGGGGGATCGATGAGCAGTTCTTC
J: TRBJ2-3; D: .; V: TRBV7-2; size: many; CDR3: CASSLSDETGRTDTQYF; DNA: TGTGCCAGCAGCTTATCCGATGAGACAGGACGCACAGATACGCAGTATTTT
J: TRBJ1-2; D: TRBD1; V: TRBV6-6; size: .; CDR3: CAGIRTGGGYTF; DNA: TGTGCCGGAATACGGACAGGGGGCGGCTACACCTTC
J: TRBJ2-1; D: .; V: TRBV6-6; size: .; CDR3: CANSDPSRGDEQFF; DNA: TGTGCGAATTCGGACCCATCCAGGGGGGATGAGCAGTTCTTC
J: TRBJ2-1; D: TRBD1; V: TRBV5-1; size: few; CDR3: CASSEGTGTGKSEQFF; DNA: TGCGCCAGCAGCGAGGGTACCGGGACAGGGAAATCTGAGCAGTTCTTC
J: TRBJ1-1; D: .; V: TRBV15; size: few; CDR3: CATSRGGGRGTEAFF; DNA: TGTGCCACCAGCAGAGGGGGAGGGAGGGGGACTGAAGCTTTCTTT
J: TRBJ1-2; D: .; V: TRBV7-9; size: few; CDR3: CASSKGVDRNYGYTF; DNA: TGTGCCAGCAGCAAGGGCGTAGACCGTAACTATGGCTACACCTTC
J: TRBJ2-1; D: .; V: TRBV6-2/TRBV6-3; size: few; CDR3: CASSSSRDILTSSYNEQFF; DNA: TGTGCCAGCAGCTCGTCCCGGGACATACTTACCTCCTCCTACAATGAGCAGTTCTTC
J: TRBJ1-5; D: .; V: TRBV4-3; size: few; CDR3: CASSHLWRGGSNQPQHF; DNA: TGCGCCAGCAGCCACCTCTGGCGGGGTGGCAGCAATCAGCCCCAGCATTTT
J: TRBJ2-7; D: TRBD1; V: TRBV4-1; size: .; CDR3: CASSPGTGMFYEQYF; DNA: TGCGCCAGCAGCCCAGGGACAGGGATGTTTTACGAGCAGTACTTC
J: TRBJ2-2; D: .; V: TRBV7-2; size: few; CDR3: CASSSLSAAGELFF; DNA: TGTGCCAGCAGCTCCCTGAGCGCCGCCGGGGAGCTGTTTTTT
J: TRBJ2-2; D: TRBD1; V: TRBV4-1; size: many; CDR3: CASSHGRDRVTGELFF; DNA: TGCGCCAGCAGCCACGGACGGGACAGGGTCACCGGGGAGCTGTTTTTT
J: TRBJ2-2; D: TRBD2; V: TRBV20-1; size: .; CDR3: CSARGLAGGQNTGELFF; DNA: TGCAGTGCTAGGGGACTAGCGGGGGGGCAGAATACCGGGGAGCTGTTTTTT
J: TRBJ1-2; D: TRBD1; V: TRBV5-1; size: .; CDR3: CASTERTGDGYTF; DNA: TGCGCCAGCACCGAGAGGACAGGAGATGGCTACACCTTC
J: TRBJ2-1; D: TRBD2; V: TRBV6-1; size: few; CDR3: CASSELSGGGYEQFF; DNA: TGTGCCAGCAGTGAATTAAGCGGGGGGGGCTATGAGCAGTTCTTC
J: TRBJ2-5; D: .; V: TRBV7-6; size: .; CDR3: CASSYVLGETQYF; DNA: TGTGCCAGCAGCTACGTACTAGGGGAGACCCAGTACTTC